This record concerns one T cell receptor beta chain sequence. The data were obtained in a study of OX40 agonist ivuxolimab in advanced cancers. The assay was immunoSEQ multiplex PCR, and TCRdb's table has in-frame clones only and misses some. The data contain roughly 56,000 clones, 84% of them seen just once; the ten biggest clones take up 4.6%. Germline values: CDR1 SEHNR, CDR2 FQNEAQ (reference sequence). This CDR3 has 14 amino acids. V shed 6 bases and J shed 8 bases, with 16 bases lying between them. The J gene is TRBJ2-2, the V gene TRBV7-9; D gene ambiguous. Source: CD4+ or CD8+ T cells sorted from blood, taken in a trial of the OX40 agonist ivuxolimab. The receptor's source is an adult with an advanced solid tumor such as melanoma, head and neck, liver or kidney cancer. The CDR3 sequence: CASSLEVDRGELFF. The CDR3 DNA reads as TGTGCCAGCAGTCTAGAAGTGGACCGGGGGGAGCTGTTTTTT.